These T cell receptor beta chains were read from a single sample in a study of blood T cell repertoires in COVID-19. Method: immunoSEQ multiplex PCR; TCRdb's copy keeps in-frame clones and lacks some. The sample comprises some 180,000 clones, more than 75% of which are singletons, and 8.6% rests with the top ten. Sequenced sample: peripheral blood. All receptors come from a woman in her 50s with active or convalescent COVID-19. CDR3s include the opening cysteine and the closing phenylalanine or tryptophan. Each record gives: D gene, V gene, clone size, J gene, CDR3 DNA, CDR3 protein. D genes are given only for firm matches. Expanded clones get a size class; other rows say once, few or many, or leave the size out.

NA	TRBV6-5	NA	TRBJ1-1	TGTGCCAGCAGCCCCCCCCGACAGGCTCACGAAGCTTTCTTT	CASSPPRQAHEAFF
NA	TRBV25-1	NA	TRBJ1-2	TGTGCCAGCAGTGAATTCGGAGGGGAGGTCGTCGGGGGCTACACCTTC	CASSEFGGEVVGGYTF
TRBD2	TRBV7-3	once	TRBJ2-2	TGTGCCAGCAGTGAGAGCGGGATGAACACCGGGGAGCTGTTTTTT	CASSESGMNTGELFF
NA	TRBV30	NA	TRBJ1-2	TGTGCCTGGAGTGGGGGAGGTCAGCTTTATGGCTACACCTTC	CAWSGGGQLYGYTF
TRBD1	TRBV7-6	NA	TRBJ1-2	TGTGCCAGCAGCTTAATGAGGGACAGCTATGGCTACACCTTC	CASSLMRDSYGYTF
TRBD2	TRBV3-1/TRBV3-2	once	TRBJ2-3	TGTGCCAGCAGCCAACTTCGGTGGGGGGGAGATACGCAGTATTTT	CASSQLRWGGDTQYF
NA	TRBV4-2	many	TRBJ1-2	TGTGCCAGCAGCCCCCCGCGGAGTTACGGCTACACCTTC	CASSPPRSYGYTF
NA	TRBV20-1	NA	TRBJ2-1	TGCAGTGCCCCTGCGGGGGAGCAGTTCTTC	CSAPAGEQFF
TRBD1	TRBV7-2	NA	TRBJ1-2	TGTGCCAGCAGCTTAGAGGGGACAGGGGCGGATAACTATGGCTACACCTTC	CASSLEGTGADNYGYTF
NA	TRBV29-1	NA	TRBJ2-7	TGCAGCGTTTTATCCAGGTCTCCGGCCTACGAGCAGTACTTC	CSVLSRSPAYEQYF
TRBD1	TRBV7-2	once	TRBJ1-5	TGTGCCAGCAGGGGGACAGGGAACAATCAGCCCCAGCATTTT	CASRGTGNNQPQHF
TRBD1	TRBV30	once	TRBJ2-7	TGTGCCTGGATTCCGTGGACAGGGTATTACTACGAGCAGTACTTC	CAWIPWTGYYYEQYF
NA	TRBV5-1	NA	TRBJ2-3	TGCGCCAGCAGCTTGGCCAGCGGAAGCACAGATACGCAGTATTTT	CASSLASGSTDTQYF
TRBD1	TRBV30	NA	TRBJ1-3	TGTGCCTGGAGTCCGAGGGGGCTATCTGGAAACACCATATATTTT	CAWSPRGLSGNTIYF
TRBD2	TRBV6-2/TRBV6-3	NA	TRBJ2-2	TGTGCCAGCAGTTACTATTCGGGACTAGCGGGAGGCACCGGGGAGCTGTTTTTT	CASSYYSGLAGGTGELFF